This TCR beta chain was found in a study of CD8+CD57+ T cells in acquired aplastic anemia. Study outcomes and limitations: Fewer than 35 CD8+ CDR3 sequences occurred in both the patients and the controls.

Both TCR beta VDJ combination and CDR3 sequence profiling were carried out. Genomic DNA was the template for this profiling. One entry per CDR3 protein results from TCRdb running MiXCR on the reads. This table has over 150,000 distinct CDR3 sequences, 60% to 80% appearing once. A word on this clonotype: Its antigen is currently unknown.

Trimming removed 3 bases at V and 4 bases at J, with 12 bases between. The CDR3 is made up of 13 amino acids. CDR1 is DFQATT and CDR2 is SNEGSKA in the germline V gene (reference sequence). Whoever was chosen for sequencing had shown CD8+CD57+ cell expansion by flow cytometry. This sequence was found in a human donor with aplastic anemia. The chain recombines TRBV20-1 with TRBJ1-1; D is perhaps TRBD1 (6 bases). Material: sorted CD4+, CD8+, or CD8+CD57+ T cells (not recorded which) from PBMCs. The CDR3 coding sequence is TGCAGTGCTAGCAGGGGCAGGGGCACTGAAGCTTTCTTT. Its translation is CSASRGRGTEAFF.